This passage covers 18 T cell receptor beta chains from one sample sequenced in a study of control samples from healthy donors and cancer patients. Using immunoSEQ multiplex PCR, the repertoire was profiled, and TCRdb retains in-frame clones only, with some absent. This sample yields 30,000 to 35,000 clones, of which approximately 94% are seen a single time; roughly 6.7% belongs to the top ten. The sequenced material came from blood. These receptors all come from a man in his 60s in good health.

V is TRBV6-2 or TRBV6-3 and J is TRBJ1-5; perhaps TRBD1 as D (5 bases). Deletions cut 6 bases from V and 9 bases from J, with 12 bases between. The CDR3 is 12 residues long. The germline gives CDR1 MNHEY, CDR2 SVGEGT. The CDR3 loop reads CASSPMGGPQHF. In nucleotides, the CDR3 is TGTGCCAGCAGCCCCATGGGGGGGCCCCAGCATTTT.

The chain has TRBV5-1 and TRBJ2-3; the D is unclear. V lost 4 bases and J lost 7, with 7 bases in between. The germline gives CDR1 SGHRS, CDR2 YFSETQ. This CDR3 contains 11 residues. The CDR3 DNA reads as TGCGCCAGCAGCGCCTCATATACGCAGTATTTT. Its protein is CASSASYTQYF.

The chain uses TRBV5-1 and TRBJ2-3; maybe TRBD2 (5 bases). Germline-derived CDR1 and CDR2 are SGHRS and YFSETQ. The germline V and J ends were trimmed by 4 bases and 0 bases, with 9 bases remaining between them. This CDR3 is 14 amino acids long. The CDR3 reads CASSAGSSTDTQYF. In nucleotides, the CDR3 is TGCGCCAGCAGCGCGGGTTCGAGCACAGATACGCAGTATTTT.

The chain employs TRBV15 and TRBJ2-5; D is ambiguous. Trimming cost V 0 bases and J 1 base, with 12 bases left between them. The CDR3 contains 16 residues. In germline, CDR1 is LNHNV, CDR2 YYDKDF (reference sequence). The CDR3 nucleotides read TGTGCCACCAGCAGAGATACAAGAGGTAGCCAAGAGACCCAGTACTTC. Residues: CATSRDTRGSQETQYF.

As DNA, the CDR3 is TGTGCCAGCAGCAAAGAGTGCGGGAATGAAAAACTGTTTTTT. This sequence encodes CASSKECGNEKLFF. The chain is built from TRBV21-1 and TRBJ1-4. TRBV21-1 is a listed pseudogene. CDR3 length equals 14 residues.

The chain uses TRBV28 and TRBJ1-4, with D maybe TRBD1 (5 bases). This CDR3 has 17 residues. V was trimmed by 3 bases and J by 0 bases, leaving 14 bases between them. Germline loops: CDR1 MDHEN, CDR2 SYDVKM. The DNA for the CDR3 is TGTGCCAGCAGTTTGGATCGGGGACTTGCAACTAATGAAAAACTGTTTTTT. Translating gives CASSLDRGLATNEKLFF.

This sequence joins TRBV19 and TRBJ1-2, with 8 positions matching TRBD1. The CDR3 consists of 13 residues. J was trimmed by 4 bases and V by 4 bases; bases with no gene match: 2. Germline CDR1 LNHDA, CDR2 SQIVND (reference sequence). CDR3: CASSTGQGYGYTF. In DNA, the CDR3 is TGTGCCAGTAGTACCGGACAGGGCTATGGCTACACCTTC.

The chain has TRBV18 and TRBJ2-2; D gene ambiguous. Germline CDR1 KGHSH, CDR2 LQKENI. The V gene lost 2 bases and the J gene lost 2 bases, with 3 bases spanning the gap. The CDR3 runs to 13 residues. CDR3 DNA sequence: TGTGCCAGCTCACCAAGTAACACCGGGGAGCTGTTTTTT. Residues: CASSPSNTGELFF.

The J gene is TRBJ2-1, the V gene TRBV29-1; D is unresolved. The germline V gene has CDR1 SQVTM and CDR2 ANQGSEA. The CDR3 spans 20 residues. V lost 2 bases and J lost 9, with 35 bases in between. CDR3: CSVELGSYPLIVRDKAEQFF. CDR3 DNA sequence: TGCAGCGTTGAACTGGGATCCTACCCGCTTATAGTGAGAGATAAGGCTGAGCAGTTCTTC.

A single count supports this clone. The CDR3 loop reads CASRLRSGGGTDTQYF. In DNA, the CDR3 is TGCGCCAGTCGTCTTCGAAGCGGGGGAGGCACAGATACGCAGTATTTT. This rearrangement joins TRBV10-2 to TRBJ2-3; TRBD2 aligns across 8 bases. J was trimmed by 1 base and V by 9 bases; bases with no gene match: 12. The CDR3 is made up of 16 amino acids. Germline lookup yields CDR1 WSHSY and CDR2 SAAADI.

The V and J genes are TRBV2 and TRBJ1-4, with TRBD1 matching 7 bases. The V segment lost 6 bases and the J segment 7 bases; nucleotides outside the gene matches: 11. This CDR3 region has 15 residues. The germline CDR1 and CDR2 sequences are SNHLY and FYNNEI. CDR3 loop: CASRKTGVGSEKLFF. In nucleotides, the CDR3 is TGTGCCAGCAGGAAAACAGGGGTTGGGAGTGAAAAACTGTTTTTT.

The rearrangement joins TRBV6-1 to TRBJ2-5; TRBD2 matches at 7 bases. CDR3 length: 13 amino acids. Germline CDR1 is MNHNS and CDR2 is SASEGT. V lost 3 bases to trimming and J lost 4 bases; unmatched junction nucleotides: 2. This CDR3 is CASSEREGETQYF. As DNA, the CDR3 is TGTGCCAGCAGTGAGAGGGAGGGAGAGACCCAGTACTTC.

This chain links TRBV28 with TRBJ1-5; D call uncertain. The V end lost 2 bases, the J end lost 0 bases, and 14 bases lay between the germline ends. The CDR3 totals 17 residues. CDR1 is MDHEN, CDR2 SYDVKM, per germline. The DNA of the CDR3 is TGTGCCAGCAGTTTACTCCAGTCCCTCTATAGCAATCAGCCCCAGCATTTT. This codes for CASSLLQSLYSNQPQHF.

The V and J genes are TRBV5-1 and TRBJ1-6; D call uncertain. V gave up 7 bases and J gave up 10 bases, with 18 bases separating them. The CDR3 extends over 14 amino acids. The germline V gene encodes CDR1 SGHRS and CDR2 YFSETQ. The CDR3 region has the DNA TGCGCCAGCCGGACGGCCAACACCCAATCACCCCTCCACTTT. Translation gives CASRTANTQSPLHF.

This chain connects TRBV6-1 to TRBJ2-5; 8 positions agree with TRBD2. CDR1 and CDR2 from the germline V gene are MNHNS and SASEGT. V shed 1 base, J shed 5 bases, and the junction held 3 bases outside the gene matches. The CDR3 totals 14 residues. The CDR3, as DNA: TGTGCCAGCAGTGAAGTGGTAGCGGGGGAGACCCAGTACTTC. Residues: CASSEVVAGETQYF.

The chain recombines TRBV2 with TRBJ2-1; D is uncertain. V lost 10 bases, J lost 4 bases, and 11 bases lay in between. CDR1 SNHLY and CDR2 FYNNEI come from the germline V gene. The CDR3 extends over 12 amino acids. CDR3 DNA: TGTGCCACCCGGGCGAAGTACAATGAGCAGTTCTTC. Amino acid sequence: CATRAKYNEQFF.

The rearrangement links TRBV3-1 (or the pseudogene TRBV3-2) to TRBJ2-7; 8 bases fit TRBD1. The CDR3 consists of 14 residues. From germline, CDR1 is LGHDT and CDR2 YNNKEL (reference sequence). Unmatched junction bases numbered 4, after V lost 4 bases and J lost 2 bases. As DNA, the CDR3 is TGTGCCAGCAGCCCTGGACAGGGCCCCTACGAGCAGTACTTC. This encodes CASSPGQGPYEQYF.

The chain recombines TRBV7-9 with TRBJ2-7; D tentatively reads TRBD1 or TRBD2 (5 bases each). This CDR3 has 13 residues. The V and J ends lost 7 bases and 6 bases respectively, with 16 bases between them. Germline CDR1 SEHNR, CDR2 FQNEAQ (reference sequence). The CDR3 protein is CASTTSGRGEQYF. CDR3 sequence (DNA): TGTGCCAGCACCACCTCGGGGCGTGGCGAGCAGTACTTC.